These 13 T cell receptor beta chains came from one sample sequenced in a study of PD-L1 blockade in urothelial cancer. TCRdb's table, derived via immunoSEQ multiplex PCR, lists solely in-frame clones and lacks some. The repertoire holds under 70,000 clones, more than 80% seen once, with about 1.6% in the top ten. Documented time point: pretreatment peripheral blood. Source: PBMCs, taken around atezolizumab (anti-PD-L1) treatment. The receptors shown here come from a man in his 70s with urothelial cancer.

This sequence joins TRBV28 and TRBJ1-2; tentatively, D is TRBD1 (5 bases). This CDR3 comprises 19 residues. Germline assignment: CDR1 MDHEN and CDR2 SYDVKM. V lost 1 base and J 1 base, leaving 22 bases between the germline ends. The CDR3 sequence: CASSLFLLQTAVYNYGYTF. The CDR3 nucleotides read TGTGCCAGCAGTTTATTCCTCCTCCAGACAGCAGTCTATAACTATGGCTACACCTTC.

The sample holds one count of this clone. CDR3: CAISPRGENTEAFF. CDR3 nucleotide sequence: TGTGCCATCAGTCCGCGGGGAGAGAACACTGAAGCTTTCTTT. The gene calls are TRBV10-3 and TRBJ1-1; no clear D gene. Germline-derived CDR1 and CDR2 are ENHRY and SYGVKD. The V end lost 5 bases, the J end lost 1 base, and 11 bases lay between the germline ends. The CDR3 is 14 amino acids.

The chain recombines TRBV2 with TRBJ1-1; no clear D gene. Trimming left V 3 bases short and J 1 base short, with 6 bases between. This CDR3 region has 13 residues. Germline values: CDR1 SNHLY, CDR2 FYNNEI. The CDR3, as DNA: TGTGCCAGCAGTGACCCCAGGAACACTGAAGCTTTCTTT. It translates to CASSDPRNTEAFF.

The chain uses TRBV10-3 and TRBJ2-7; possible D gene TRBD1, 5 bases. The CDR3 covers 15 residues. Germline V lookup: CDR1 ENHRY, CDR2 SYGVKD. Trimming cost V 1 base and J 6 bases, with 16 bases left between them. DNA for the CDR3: TGTGCCATCAGTGAGTACGGTCAGGGCACCGTCGAGCAGTACTTC. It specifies CAISEYGQGTVEQYF.

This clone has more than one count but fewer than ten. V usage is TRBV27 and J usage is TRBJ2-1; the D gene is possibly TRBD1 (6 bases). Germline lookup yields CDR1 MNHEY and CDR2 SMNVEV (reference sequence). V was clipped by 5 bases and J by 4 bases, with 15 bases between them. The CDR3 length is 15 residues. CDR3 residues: CASSDRQENYNEQFF. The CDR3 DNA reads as TGTGCCAGCAGTGACCGACAGGAGAATTACAATGAGCAGTTCTTC.

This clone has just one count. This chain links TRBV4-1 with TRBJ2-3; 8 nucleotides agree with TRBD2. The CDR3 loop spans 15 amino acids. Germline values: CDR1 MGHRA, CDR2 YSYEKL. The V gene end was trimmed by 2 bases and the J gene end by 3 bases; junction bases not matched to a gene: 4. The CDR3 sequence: CASSQLASGTDTQYF. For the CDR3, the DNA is TGCGCCAGCAGCCAATTAGCTAGCGGGACAGATACGCAGTATTTT.

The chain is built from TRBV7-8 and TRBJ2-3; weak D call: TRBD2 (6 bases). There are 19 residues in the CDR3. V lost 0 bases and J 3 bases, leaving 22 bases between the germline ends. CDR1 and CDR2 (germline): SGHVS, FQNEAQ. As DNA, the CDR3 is TGTGCCAGCAGCTTAGCTCTAGGTTGGACTAAAGGAGAAACAGATACGCAGTATTTT. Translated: CASSLALGWTKGETDTQYF.

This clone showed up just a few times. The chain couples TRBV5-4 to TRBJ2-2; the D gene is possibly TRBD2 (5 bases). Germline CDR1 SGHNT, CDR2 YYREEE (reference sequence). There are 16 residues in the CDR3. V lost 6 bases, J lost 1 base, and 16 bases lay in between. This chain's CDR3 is CASNIGAAQNTGELFF. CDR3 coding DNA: TGTGCCAGCAATATTGGAGCGGCCCAGAACACCGGGGAGCTGTTTTTT.

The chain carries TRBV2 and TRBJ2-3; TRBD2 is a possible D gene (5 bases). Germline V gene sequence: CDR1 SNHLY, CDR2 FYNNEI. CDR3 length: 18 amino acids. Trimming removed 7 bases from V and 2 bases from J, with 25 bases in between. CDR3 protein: CASNPSPAAGRITDTQYF. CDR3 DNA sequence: TGTGCCAGCAATCCTTCCCCCGCGGCGGGCAGGATCACAGATACGCAGTATTTT.

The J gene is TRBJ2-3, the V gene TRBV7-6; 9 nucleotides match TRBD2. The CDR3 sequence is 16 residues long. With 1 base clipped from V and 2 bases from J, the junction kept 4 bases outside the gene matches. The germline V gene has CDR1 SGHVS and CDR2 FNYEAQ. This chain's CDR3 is CASSLEASGVTDTQYF. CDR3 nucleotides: TGTGCCAGCAGCTTAGAGGCTAGCGGGGTCACAGATACGCAGTATTTT.

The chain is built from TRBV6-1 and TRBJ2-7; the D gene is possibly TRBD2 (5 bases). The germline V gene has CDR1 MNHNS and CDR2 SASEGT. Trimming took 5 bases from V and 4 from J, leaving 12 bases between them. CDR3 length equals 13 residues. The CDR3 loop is CASSLGREYEQYF. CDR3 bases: TGTGCCAGCAGTCTGGGGAGAGAATACGAGCAGTACTTC.

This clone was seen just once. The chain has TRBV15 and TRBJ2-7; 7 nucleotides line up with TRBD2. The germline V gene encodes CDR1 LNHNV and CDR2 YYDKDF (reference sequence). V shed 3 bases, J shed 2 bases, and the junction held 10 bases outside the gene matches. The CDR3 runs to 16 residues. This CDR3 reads CATSRGVREPPYEQYF. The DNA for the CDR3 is TGTGCCACCAGCAGGGGGGTGCGGGAGCCTCCCTACGAGCAGTACTTC.

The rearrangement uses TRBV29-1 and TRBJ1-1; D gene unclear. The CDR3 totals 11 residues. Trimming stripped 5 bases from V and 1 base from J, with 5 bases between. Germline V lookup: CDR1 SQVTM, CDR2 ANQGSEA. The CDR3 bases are TGCAGCGTTTCAGGGAACACTGAAGCTTTCTTT. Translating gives CSVSGNTEAFF.